The T cell receptor beta chain under discussion was sequenced for a study of blood T cell repertoires in COVID-19. Study summary: Donors in the United States, Italy and Spain gave samples during acute or convalescent COVID-19.

Profiled with immunoSEQ multiplex PCR; TCRdb holds only in-frame clones, not every one. The profile shows over 90,000 clones, approximately 86% of them singletons. Germline CDR1 SGHVS, CDR2 FQNEAQ. This CDR3 has 15 amino acids. Trimming cost V 4 bases and J 6 bases; bases outside gene matches: 8. The receptor was isolated from a man at least 80 years old with acute or convalescent COVID-19. The chain joins TRBV7-8 to TRBJ1-5, with 8 nucleotides matching TRBD1. Sample: peripheral blood. The DNA of the CDR3 is TGTGCCAGCAGCTGGGGAGACAGGGGAAGTCAGCCCCAGCATTTT. Translating gives CASSWGDRGSQPQHF.